The 30 T cell receptor beta chains below were found in one sample sequenced in a study of cytomegalovirus exposure and HLA in healthy donors. TCRdb's table, derived via immunoSEQ multiplex PCR, lists solely in-frame clones and lacks some. Of about 70,000 clones detected, about 94% appear once; the ten largest clones hold roughly 1.6%. The specimen was PBMCs. These receptors were obtained from a man between 18 and 35 years old in good health and CMV-seropositive.

This clone was seen once. This chain links TRBV11-2 with TRBJ2-5, with 7 bases that match TRBD1. With V trimmed by 8 bases and J by 7 bases, 13 bases remained unmatched. CDR3 size: 14 residues. The V gene's germline CDR1 is SGHAT and CDR2 FQNNGV. The CDR3 here is CASRSDRTRATQYF. The CDR3 nucleotides read TGTGCCAGCCGATCGGACAGGACAAGAGCGACCCAGTACTTC.

The sample holds one count of this clone. The V and J genes are TRBV2 and TRBJ2-5; D might be TRBD2 (6 bases). Germline CDR1 reads SNHLY; CDR2 reads FYNNEI. The CDR3 is made up of 16 amino acids. V lost 6 bases, J lost 1 base, and 18 bases lay in between. In DNA form, the CDR3 reads TGTGCCAGCAGGTATGGCGGAGGAGGGAGCCAAGAGACCCAGTACTTC. Protein product: CASRYGGGGSQETQYF.

The V call is TRBV2, the J call TRBJ1-4, with D unresolved. The germline CDR1 and CDR2 sequences are SNHLY and FYNNEI. The V end lost 4 bases, the J end lost 4 bases, and 10 bases lay between the germline ends. The CDR3 runs to 14 residues. As DNA, the CDR3 is TGTGCCAGCAGTGCGGGAAGCAATAATGAAAAACTGTTTTTT. It translates to CASSAGSNNEKLFF.

This chain joins TRBV12-5 and TRBJ2-5; 7 bases align to TRBD2. J was trimmed by 5 bases and V by 2 bases; bases with no gene match: 11. The CDR3 contains 16 residues. Per germline, CDR1 LGHNT and CDR2 FRNRAP. CDR3 loop: CASGLTQTSSSETQYF. Here the CDR3 DNA reads TGTGCTAGTGGTTTGACCCAGACTAGCTCTTCTGAGACCCAGTACTTC.

A single count supports this clone. The chain is built from TRBV9 and TRBJ2-5, with a tentative D call TRBD1 (6 bases). Trimming cost V 1 base and J 2 bases, with 9 bases left between them. Germline V gene lookup returns CDR1 SGDLS and CDR2 YYNGEE. The CDR3 extends over 14 amino acids. The CDR3 DNA follows: TGTGCCAGCAGCGTATCCGGGACACAAGAGACCCAGTACTTC. Encoded protein: CASSVSGTQETQYF.

This clone was detected once. V is TRBV7-9 and J is TRBJ2-1; 11 bases fit TRBD2. J lost 6 bases, V lost 5 bases, and 9 bases had no gene match. CDR3 length: 16 amino acids. The germline V gene has CDR1 SEHNR and CDR2 FQNEAQ (reference sequence). DNA of the CDR3: TGTGCCAGCAGCCTAGGGGGGACTAGCGGTACCAATGAGCAGTTCTTC. The encoded protein is CASSLGGTSGTNEQFF.

The genes are TRBV7-8 and TRBJ2-4; 9 nucleotides match TRBD2. This CDR3 region has 17 residues. Germline values: CDR1 SGHVS, CDR2 FQNEAQ. The ends lost 2 bases at V and 7 bases at J; junction bases unmatched: 12. DNA of the CDR3: TGTGCCAGCAGCTTAACCTCGGGACTAGCAGCCAGTAACATTCAGTACTTC. It yields the protein CASSLTSGLAASNIQYF.

The chain employs TRBV9 and TRBJ1-5; 8 nucleotides agree with TRBD1. V gave up 4 bases and J gave up 7 bases; unmatched junction bases: 16. This CDR3 is built from 17 residues. Germline lookup yields CDR1 SGDLS and CDR2 YYNGEE. The chain's CDR3 is CASSPDFGQGSRQPQHF. CDR3 nucleotides: TGTGCCAGCAGCCCTGACTTTGGACAGGGATCGCGCCAGCCCCAGCATTTT.

The chain recombines TRBV19 with TRBJ1-3; possibly TRBD1 for D (6 bases). The germline V gene encodes CDR1 LNHDA and CDR2 SQIVND (reference sequence). V was cut by 3 bases and J by 2 bases, with 11 bases left in between. CDR3 length: 15 amino acids. The CDR3 DNA reads TGTGCCAGTAGTATGAATAAGGGGGCTGGAAACACCATATATTTT. This translates into CASSMNKGAGNTIYF.

The chain uses TRBV19 and TRBJ1-2; possible D gene TRBD1, 5 bases. The ends were cut back, 7 bases at V and 0 bases at J, with 12 bases in the middle. CDR1 LNHDA and CDR2 SQIVND come from the germline V gene (reference sequence). The CDR3 contains 14 residues. CDR3 nucleotide sequence: TGTGCCAGTATCAGCGGGACGGCTAACTATGGCTACACCTTC. Translating gives CASISGTANYGYTF.

CDR3 sequence reads: CASSGGQSYEQYF. The CDR3 DNA sequence: TGTGCCAGCAGTGGGGGGCAATCCTACGAGCAGTACTTC. The chain couples TRBV2 to TRBJ2-7, with D possibly matching TRBD1 (6 bases). Trimming took off 4 bases at V and 1 base at J, with 8 bases between the two ends. The CDR3 extends over 13 amino acids. Germline V gene data show CDR1 as SNHLY and CDR2 as FYNNEI.

The chain couples TRBV4-2 to TRBJ2-3; the match to TRBD2 covers 7 bases. The CDR3 consists of 17 residues. Germline CDR1 is LGHNA and CDR2 is YNFKEQ. V shed 2 bases and J 3 bases; nucleotides not matched to a gene: 11. The chain's CDR3 is CASSQLAAGMRTDTQYF. The CDR3 DNA follows: TGTGCCAGCAGCCAACTAGCAGCGGGAATGCGAACAGATACGCAGTATTTT.

This chain joins TRBV28 and TRBJ2-5, with D perhaps matching TRBD1 (6 bases). In germline, CDR1 is MDHEN, CDR2 SYDVKM. The CDR3 has 13 residues. Trimming stripped 6 bases from V and 4 bases from J, with 12 bases between. The CDR3 sequence is CASSLGHSETQYF. DNA for the CDR3: TGTGCCAGCAGCCTGGGACATTCAGAGACCCAGTACTTC.

The chain has TRBV18 and TRBJ2-3, with D possibly TRBD2 on 5 matching bases. V was cut by 3 bases and J by 2 bases, with 12 bases left in between. Per the germline V gene, CDR1 is KGHSH and CDR2 is LQKENI. This CDR3 has 15 residues. In nucleotides, the CDR3 is TGTGCCAGCTCACCCCTAAGCGGTCACACAGATACGCAGTATTTT. Its translation: CASSPLSGHTDTQYF.

The rearrangement joins TRBV15 to TRBJ2-3; the match to TRBD2 covers 13 bases. Trimming at V came to 1 base and at J to 3 bases, leaving 1 base not matched to a gene. There are 16 residues in the CDR3. The germline V gene encodes CDR1 LNHNV and CDR2 YYDKDF (reference sequence). The CDR3 loop is CATSRGTSGRTDTQYF. The CDR3, as DNA: TGTGCCACCAGCAGAGGGACTAGCGGGAGAACAGATACGCAGTATTTT.

The chain uses TRBV2 and TRBJ2-6; D uncertain. The V end lost 11 bases, the J end lost 0 bases, and 8 bases lay between the germline ends. The CDR3 has 13 residues. Germline V gives CDR1 SNHLY, CDR2 FYNNEI. This CDR3 reads CALANSGANVLTF. DNA of the CDR3: TGTGCCCTTGCGAACTCTGGGGCCAACGTCCTGACTTTC.

V gene TRBV2 combines with J gene TRBJ2-1; 11 bases match TRBD2. Germline assignment: CDR1 SNHLY and CDR2 FYNNEI. The trim removed 10 bases at V and 4 bases at J, leaving 9 bases unmatched. The CDR3 totals 15 residues. For the CDR3, the DNA is TGTGCCACCCAAACGGGACTAGCGGCTTACAATGAGCAGTTCTTC. Translated, it gives CATQTGLAAYNEQFF. Using reference TRBV2 and TRBJ2-1 for the parts outside the CDR3, the full variable domain is EPEVTQTPSHQVTQMGQEVILRCVPISNHLYFYWYRQILGQKVEFLVSFYNNEISEKSEIFDDQFSVERPDGSNFTLKIRSTKLEDSAMYFCATQTGLAAYNEQFFGPGTRLTVL.

The chain combines TRBV6-1 with TRBJ1-5, with 8 nucleotides matching TRBD1. Germline V CDR1 and CDR2: MNHNS, SASEGT. The CDR3 totals 15 residues. V was clipped by 7 bases and J by 4 bases; unmatched bases: 9. The CDR3 DNA follows: TGTGCCAGCATTTTGACAGGGGCGGGGAATCAGCCCCAGCATTTT. As protein: CASILTGAGNQPQHF.

J is TRBJ2-3 and V is TRBV6-1; TRBD1 matches 7 bases. The CDR3 has 15 amino acids. J lost 2 bases, V lost 5 bases, and 7 bases had no gene match. Germline values: CDR1 MNHNS, CDR2 SASEGT. CDR3 in amino acids: CASSSYRGTTDTQYF. DNA for the CDR3: TGTGCCAGCAGTTCTTACAGGGGAACCACAGATACGCAGTATTTT.

V gene TRBV6-1 combines with J gene TRBJ2-7; D is possibly TRBD1 (6 bases). Trimming pared 3 bases from V and 2 bases from J, leaving 11 bases between. CDR3 length: 14 amino acids. Germline V gene data show CDR1 as MNHNS and CDR2 as SASEGT. The CDR3 DNA sequence: TGTGCCAGCAGTGACGGGCAGGGGACCTACGAGCAGTACTTC. Residues: CASSDGQGTYEQYF.

The CDR3, as DNA: TGTGCCAGCAGCTTGGCCTCATCTCGGGGATGGGATACGCAGTATTTT. Amino acid sequence: CASSLASSRGWDTQYF. The V gene is TRBV5-4, the J gene TRBJ2-3, with D tentatively TRBD2 (5 bases). The germline gives CDR1 SGHNT, CDR2 YYREEE (reference sequence). This CDR3 has 16 amino acids. Deletions cut 0 bases from V and 6 bases from J, with 17 bases between.

The chain uses TRBV27 and TRBJ2-7, with 9 bases identical to TRBD2. The CDR3 runs to 15 residues. In germline, CDR1 is MNHEY, CDR2 SMNVEV (reference sequence). J lost 2 bases, V lost 4 bases, and 6 bases had no gene match. The CDR3: CASSYQLAGPYEQYF. The DNA for the CDR3 is TGTGCCAGCAGTTACCAACTAGCGGGTCCCTACGAGCAGTACTTC.

The chain employs TRBV10-3 and TRBJ2-3; 7 bases are shared with TRBD2. The CDR3 has 14 amino acids. CDR1 ENHRY and CDR2 SYGVKD come from the germline V gene. J was trimmed by 4 bases and V by 4 bases; bases with no gene match: 5. The CDR3: CAISGGREPDTQYF. The CDR3 DNA is TGTGCCATCAGTGGAGGGCGGGAGCCAGATACGCAGTATTTT.

V usage is TRBV11-3 and J usage is TRBJ2-7, with D possibly TRBD2 on 6 matching bases. Germline V gives CDR1 SGHNT, CDR2 YENEEA. With 5 bases removed from V and 0 bases from J, the gap between germline ends came to 20 bases. This CDR3 has 17 amino acids. CDR3 protein: CASSPLLGGASSYEQYF. The DNA for the CDR3 is TGTGCCAGCAGCCCCCTCTTAGGCGGGGCGTCCTCCTACGAGCAGTACTTC.

This clone was observed once. This chain uses TRBV5-1 with TRBJ2-1; D is ambiguous. CDR1 and CDR2 (germline): SGHRS, YFSETQ. Trimming removed 0 bases from V and 5 bases from J, with 12 bases in between. This CDR3 region has 15 residues. CDR3 in DNA: TGCGCCAGCAGCTTGGCGACAACCAGGAACAATGAGCAGTTCTTC. Its protein product is CASSLATTRNNEQFF.

The V and J genes are TRBV5-1 and TRBJ2-5; 15 bases align to TRBD2. Trimming at V came to 4 bases and at J to 5 bases, leaving 3 bases not matched to a gene. Germline CDR1 is SGHRS and CDR2 is YFSETQ. The CDR3 extends over 15 amino acids. The CDR3 DNA follows: TGCGCCAGCAGCGTCGGACTAGCGGGAGGGGAGACCCAGTACTTC. The encoded protein is CASSVGLAGGETQYF.

The chain employs TRBV11-2 and TRBJ1-5; 9 bases line up with TRBD1. The CDR3 covers 13 residues. Germline trimming cut 4 bases from V and 7 bases from J; bases unmatched to any gene: 2. Germline-derived CDR1 and CDR2 are SGHAT and FQNNGV. This CDR3 reads CASSYDRGQPQHF. CDR3 sequence (DNA): TGTGCCAGCAGCTACGACAGGGGGCAGCCCCAGCATTTT.

The rearrangement joins TRBV5-4 to TRBJ2-1, with TRBD2 matching 7 bases. Unmatched junction bases numbered 13, after V lost 0 bases and J lost 10 bases. The germline CDR1 and CDR2 sequences are SGHNT and YYREEE (reference sequence). The CDR3 contains 16 residues. The CDR3 coding sequence is TGTGCCAGCAGCTTGGCCAATGCGGGAGCGAGAGGAGAGCAGTTCTTC. It is translated as CASSLANAGARGEQFF.

The gene calls are TRBV29-1 and TRBJ2-7, with 10 bases lining up with TRBD2. The J segment lost 3 bases and the V segment lost 7 bases, leaving 9 bases of the junction unmatched. Germline V lookup: CDR1 SQVTM, CDR2 ANQGSEA. This CDR3 has 14 amino acids. The CDR3 DNA reads as TGCAGCGCCGAAGCGGGAGGGCCCGACTACGAGCAGTACTTC. It yields the protein CSAEAGGPDYEQYF.

The rearrangement links TRBV2 to TRBJ2-2; D is perhaps TRBD2 (7 bases). Germline CDR1 is SNHLY and CDR2 is FYNNEI. Deletions cut 8 bases from V and 4 bases from J, with 17 bases between. The CDR3 is made up of 15 amino acids. The CDR3 protein is CASGVRGGGTGELFF. Written as DNA, the CDR3 is TGTGCCAGCGGAGTACGGGGAGGGGGCACCGGGGAGCTGTTTTTT.